This record covers a single T cell receptor (beta chain). Its antigen is not identified. Germline CDR1 reads SGHRS; CDR2 reads YFSETQ. This CDR3 is 15 amino acids long. The TRB libraries of cDNA were built by UMI-labeled 5' RACE. From the 5' RACE reads, TCRdb lists one entry per CDR3 protein and no DNA. This sample lists 130,000 to 150,000 distinct CDR3 sequences; its ten largest clones have approximately 0.28%. This specimen belongs to a study of CXCR3-negative and CXCR3-positive naive CD8 T cells. All CD8+ T cell subsets were sorted in triplicate at some 300,000 cells each. CD45RO-CCR7+CD27+CD95- characterized naive CD8+ T cells. Overall study results and limits: CXCR3-negative naive cells had less hydrophobic TRB CDR3s than did CXCR3-positive naive cells. Diversity in memory CD8+ cells fell much lower than the comparably high levels seen in both naive subsets.

The clonotype was recovered from a human donor in good health. Some clones in this sample may be carry-over from other donors' samples. Sequencing was performed on naive CXCR3+ CD8+ T cells from blood. Subset meaning: CD45RO-CCR7+CD27+CD95- naive CD8+ T cells expressing CXCR3 (TNR3+). This chain connects TRBV5-1 to TRBJ2-5; there is no DNA to check the TCRdb D call of TRBD2. CDR3: CASSSRGGYQETQYF.